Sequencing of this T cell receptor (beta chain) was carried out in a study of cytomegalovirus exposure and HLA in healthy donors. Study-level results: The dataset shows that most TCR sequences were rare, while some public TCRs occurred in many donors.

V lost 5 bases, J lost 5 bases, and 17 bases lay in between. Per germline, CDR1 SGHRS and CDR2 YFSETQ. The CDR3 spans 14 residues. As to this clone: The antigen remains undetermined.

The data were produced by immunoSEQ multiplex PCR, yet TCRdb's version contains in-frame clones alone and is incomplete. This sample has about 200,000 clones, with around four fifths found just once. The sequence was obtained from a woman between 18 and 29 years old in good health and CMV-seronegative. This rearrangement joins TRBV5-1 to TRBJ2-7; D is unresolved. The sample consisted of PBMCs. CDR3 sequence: CASRFGLSLDEQYF. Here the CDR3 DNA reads TGCGCCAGCAGATTTGGGCTTTCCCTCGACGAGCAGTACTTC.